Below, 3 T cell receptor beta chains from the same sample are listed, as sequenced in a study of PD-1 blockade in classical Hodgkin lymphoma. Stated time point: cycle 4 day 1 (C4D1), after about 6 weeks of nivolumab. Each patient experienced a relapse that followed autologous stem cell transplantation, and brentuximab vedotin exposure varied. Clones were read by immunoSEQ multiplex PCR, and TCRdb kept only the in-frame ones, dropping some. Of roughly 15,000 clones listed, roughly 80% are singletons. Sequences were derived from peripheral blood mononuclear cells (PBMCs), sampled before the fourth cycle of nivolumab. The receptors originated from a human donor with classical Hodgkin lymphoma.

The CDR3 region has the DNA TGTGCCACCCAGGTAGGACTAGCACCGGATGAGCAGTTCTTC. Translated, it gives CATQVGLAPDEQFF. The J gene is TRBJ2-1, the V gene TRBV2; 8 bases agree with TRBD2. This CDR3 is 14 amino acids long. Germline V gene sequence: CDR1 SNHLY, CDR2 FYNNEI. Germline trimming cut 10 bases from V and 8 bases from J; bases unmatched to any gene: 13.

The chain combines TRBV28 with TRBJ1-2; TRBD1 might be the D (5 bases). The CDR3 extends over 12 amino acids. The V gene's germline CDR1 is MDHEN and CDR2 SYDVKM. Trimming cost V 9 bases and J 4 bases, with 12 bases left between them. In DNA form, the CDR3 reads TGTGCCAGTTCCACGACAGTCTATGGCTACACCTTC. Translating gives CASSTTVYGYTF.

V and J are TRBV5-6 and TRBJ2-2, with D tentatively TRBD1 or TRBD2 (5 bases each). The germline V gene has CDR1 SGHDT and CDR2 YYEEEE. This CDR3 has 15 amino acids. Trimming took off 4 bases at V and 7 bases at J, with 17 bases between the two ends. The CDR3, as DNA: TGTGCCAGCAGCCCCGGGACGTTACTCGGCGGGGAGCTGTTTTTT. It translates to CASSPGTLLGGELFF.